A selection of T cell receptor beta chains follows, all from one sample in a study of blood T cell repertoires in COVID-19. The data were produced by immunoSEQ multiplex PCR, yet TCRdb's version contains in-frame clones alone and is incomplete. This table holds a few hundred thousand clones, about nine tenths found once. Source material: peripheral blood. These receptors all stem from a man between 25 and 39 years old who had recovered from COVID-19. CDR3s include the opening cysteine and the closing phenylalanine or tryptophan. The order of the fields is D gene, J gene, clone size, V gene, CDR3 DNA, CDR3 protein. A D gene is named only where the DNA matches it firmly. The listing skips clone size in some rows; elsewhere it reads once, few, many or a size class.

>TRBD1|TRBJ1-2|-|TRBV18
TGTGCCAGCTCACAACGGACAGGGTCGGACCTCAATGGCTACACCTTC
CASSQRTGSDLNGYTF
>-|TRBJ2-5|few|TRBV7-2
TGTGCCATTGGGGCGGGGGCCAGGGGAGAGACCCAGTACTTC
CAIGAGARGETQYF
>-|TRBJ2-7|-|TRBV21-1
TGTGCCAGCAGTTATCCAGGATCCCACGAGCAGTACTTC
CASSYPGSHEQYF
>-|TRBJ2-3|-|TRBV19
TGTGCCAGTGGTCGCGGCGTTAGCACAGATACGCAGTATTTT
CASGRGVSTDTQYF
>TRBD1|TRBJ1-1|-|TRBV7-8
TGTGCCAGCAGCCCGCGGGACAGGGGGGTGAACACTGAAGCTTTCTTT
CASSPRDRGVNTEAFF
>TRBD2|TRBJ2-1|-|TRBV24-1
TGTGCCACCAGCCGGGCGGGCTCGGCGGGGGGGAACAATGAGCAGTTCTTC
CATSRAGSAGGNNEQFF
>-|TRBJ1-4|few|TRBV10-3
TGTGCCATCCGCCGGGGGGACATCCCTAAAGAAAAACTGTTTTTT
CAIRRGDIPKEKLFF
>-|TRBJ1-6|-|TRBV2
TGTGCCAGCAGTTTATATAGTCTGGGGGCCGTCAATTCACCCCTCCACTTT
CASSLYSLGAVNSPLHF
>-|TRBJ1-6|few|TRBV11-3
TGTGCCAGCAGCGCCGGAGGAGTGGATTCACCCCTCCACTTT
CASSAGGVDSPLHF
>TRBD1|TRBJ1-1|-|TRBV27
TGTGCCAGCAGTTTAAAAGGGGGCGCACCGGACACTGAAGCTTTCTTT
CASSLKGGAPDTEAFF
>-|TRBJ2-5|few|TRBV11-3
TGTGCCAGCAGCTCCCAACAGGGGACTCAAGAGACCCAGTACTTC
CASSSQQGTQETQYF
>-|TRBJ1-1|-|TRBV27
TGTGCCAGCAGTTTTAATGGCCGGAACACTGAAGCTTTCTTT
CASSFNGRNTEAFF
>TRBD2|TRBJ2-7|-|TRBV9
TGTGCCAGCAGCCGACTAGCGGGGAGCTACGAGCAGTACTTC
CASSRLAGSYEQYF
>-|TRBJ1-2|-|TRBV6-5
TGTGCCAGCAGTTACTCGATTAAGGGGGACTATGGCTACACCTTC
CASSYSIKGDYGYTF
>TRBD2|TRBJ2-3|-|TRBV27
TGTGCCAGCAGTTTAGGGCGGGGGGGGGCAGATACGCAGTATTTT
CASSLGRGGADTQYF
>TRBD2|TRBJ2-7|-|TRBV6-2/TRBV6-3
TGTGCCAGCAGTTACATCTCGCGGGGGAGGCCGACCGCCCCTTACGAGCAGTACTTC
CASSYISRGRPTAPYEQYF
>-|TRBJ1-5|-|TRBV6-2/TRBV6-3
TGTGCCAGCAGTTACGCGGGGCTATATAGCAATCAGCCCCAGCATTTT
CASSYAGLYSNQPQHF
>TRBD2|TRBJ2-3|-|TRBV10-3
TGTGCCACCCTAGCGGATGCAGATACGCAGTATTTT
CATLADADTQYF
>-|TRBJ2-7|-|TRBV27
TGTGCCAGCAGTTTATCCGACAGGATCTCCTACGAGCAGTACTTC
CASSLSDRISYEQYF
>-|TRBJ2-3|-|TRBV5-1
TGCGCCAGCCACGCGGCGGGTACGCAGTATTTT
CASHAAGTQYF
>-|TRBJ2-7|-|TRBV7-2
TGTGCCAGCAGCTCTAGTCAGTCAGAATACGAGCAGTACTTC
CASSSSQSEYEQYF
>TRBD1|TRBJ1-1|-|TRBV29-1
TGCAGCGCCCGGACAGGAGGGAACACTGAAGCTTTCTTT
CSARTGGNTEAFF
>TRBD1|TRBJ2-2|-|TRBV10-1
TGCGCCAGCAGCGGGACAGGGTGGACCGGGGAGCTGTTTTTT
CASSGTGWTGELFF